The entry that follows covers one T cell receptor (beta chain) sequence. The antigen is not known. Researchers made TCR cDNA using 5'RACE template switching, and this step added a universal primer site and UMIs. Each CDR3 protein gets one entry after TCRdb re-called the 5' RACE reads with MiXCR. Of approximately 300,000 distinct CDR3 sequences listed, 6.8% are singletons. This sample is drawn from a study of T cells after yellow fever vaccination. Study-level points and caveats: Only a small proportion of the clonotypes turned up in both the CD4 and the CD8 compartments, likely arising from convergent recombination. Clones that expanded after primary vaccination mostly reappeared after the booster (just over 95% CD4, around 87% CD8). FACS-sorted repertoires could harbor abundant contaminating bulk-population clonotypes.

The source is a man between 18 and 35 years old who received the YFV17D yellow fever vaccine. Sequencing used PBMCs, obtained about 41 days after the first yellow fever vaccination.

The CDR3 loop reads CASRSTSYNEQFF. The CDR3 DNA sequence: TGTGCCAGCAGATCGACTAGTTACAATGAGCAGTTCTTC. The chain is built from TRBV7-3 and TRBJ2-1, with D perhaps matching TRBD2 (6 bases). The germline V gene encodes CDR1 SGHTA and CDR2 FQGTGA. The CDR3 spans 13 residues. Trimming removed 6 bases from V and 4 bases from J, with 10 bases in between.